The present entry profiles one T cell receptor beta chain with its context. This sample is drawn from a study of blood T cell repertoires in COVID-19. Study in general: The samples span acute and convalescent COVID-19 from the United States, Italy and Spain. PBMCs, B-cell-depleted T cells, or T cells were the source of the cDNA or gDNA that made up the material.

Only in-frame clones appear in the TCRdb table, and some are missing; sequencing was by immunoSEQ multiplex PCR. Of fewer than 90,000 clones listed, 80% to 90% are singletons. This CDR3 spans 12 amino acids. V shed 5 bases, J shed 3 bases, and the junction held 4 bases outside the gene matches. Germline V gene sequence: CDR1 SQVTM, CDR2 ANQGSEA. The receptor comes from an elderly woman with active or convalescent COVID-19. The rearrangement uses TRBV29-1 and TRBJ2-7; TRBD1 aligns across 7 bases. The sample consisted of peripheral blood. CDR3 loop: CSVTDRVYEQYF. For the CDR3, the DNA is TGCAGCGTTACCGACAGGGTCTACGAGCAGTACTTC.